Below, one T cell receptor (beta chain) is given with its context. Additional DNA sequences in this sample encode the identical CDR3. Specified time point: after dendritic cell vaccination, including at tumor progression/relapse. This sample was taken from a study of glioma-infiltrating T cells after dendritic cell vaccination. In germline, CDR1 is MNHEY, CDR2 SVGAGI. Unmatched junction bases numbered 3, after V lost 0 bases and J lost 5 bases. This CDR3 has 14 amino acids. The assay was immunoSEQ multiplex PCR, and TCRdb's table has in-frame clones only and misses some. Counted here are approximately 85,000 clones, 85% occurring once; the ten biggest clones make up around 8%.

The chain is built from TRBV6-5 and TRBJ2-5; 7 nucleotides agree with TRBD1. This sample comprised blood, obtained after dendritic cell vaccination. The source of this sequence is a human donor with glioblastoma. The CDR3 loop reads CASSYSGGGETQYF. The CDR3 DNA reads TGTGCCAGCAGTTACTCAGGGGGCGGCGAGACCCAGTACTTC.